This TCR beta chain was identified in a study of shared clonotypes between healthy human individuals. Nashville, Tennessee was home to all donors, who were Caucasian adults. This table comes from immunoSEQ multiplex PCR, and its TCRdb copy is limited to in-frame clones, with some not included. Found here are a few hundred thousand clones, 74% of them singletons; the top ten hold under 13%. Worth noting for this clone: The antigen is undetermined. At one boundary the junction diverges from the germline segment, which might be a read error.

Study-wide points: Of the naive CD4 clonotypes, around 4.8% were shared across several donors.

The CDR3 spans 12 residues. CDR1 and CDR2 from the germline V gene are SEHNR and FQNEAQ (reference sequence). The receptor's source is a man under 40 in good health. This sequence joins TRBV7-9 and TRBJ1-4, with D maybe TRBD1 (5 bases). Sequencing used memory CD4+ T cells sorted from blood. Subset of the sample: CD45RA-negative fraction. The CDR3 nucleotides are TGTGCCAGCAGCTTATTGCAGGGCGAAGGAGTTTTT. It is translated as CASSLLQGEGVF.